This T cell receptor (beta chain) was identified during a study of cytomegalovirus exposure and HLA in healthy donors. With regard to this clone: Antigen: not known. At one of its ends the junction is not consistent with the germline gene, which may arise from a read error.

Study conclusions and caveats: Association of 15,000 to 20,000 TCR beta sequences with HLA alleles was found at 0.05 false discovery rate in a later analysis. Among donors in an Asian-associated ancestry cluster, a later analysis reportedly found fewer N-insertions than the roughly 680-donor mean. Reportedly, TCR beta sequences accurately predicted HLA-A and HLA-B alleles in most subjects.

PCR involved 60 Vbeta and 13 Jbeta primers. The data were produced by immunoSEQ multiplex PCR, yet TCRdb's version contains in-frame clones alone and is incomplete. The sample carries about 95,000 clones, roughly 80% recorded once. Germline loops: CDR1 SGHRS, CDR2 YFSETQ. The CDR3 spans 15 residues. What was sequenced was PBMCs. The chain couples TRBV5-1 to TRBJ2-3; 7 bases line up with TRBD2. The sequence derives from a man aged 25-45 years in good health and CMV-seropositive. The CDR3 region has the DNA TGCGCCAGCAGCATAAGCGGGACTGGAGCAGAAACGCAGTATTTT. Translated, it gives CASSISGTGAETQYF.